This T cell receptor (beta chain) was documented in a study of CD8 T cells in ankylosing spondylitis. Findings and caveats of the study: Made up of 7 to 9 highly homologous variants, a TCR beta motif appeared characteristic of ankylosing spondylitis blood. Disease-linked clones, CD8+, were relatively rare in peripheral blood.

The TCR beta libraries were generated through quantitative 5'-RACE incorporating molecular barcodes. TCRdb processed the 5' RACE reads anew with MiXCR; each CDR3 protein has one entry. The sample lists 390,000 or so distinct CDR3 sequences; about 20% were seen once. As concerns this clonotype: Its target is unknown.

Germline V gene sequence: CDR1 MDHEN, CDR2 SYDVKM. Trimming cost V 3 bases and J 4 bases; bases outside gene matches: 10. The CDR3 has 17 residues. The receptor was derived from a male donor with ankylosing spondylitis. The sample taken for sequencing was blood, either unsorted or a sorted T cell fraction (not recorded which). V is TRBV28 and J is TRBJ1-5; 9 nucleotides agree with TRBD1. The CDR3 DNA follows: TGTGCCAGCAGTTTGTATTCCGGGACAGGGAGGAATCAGCCCCAGCATTTT. This gives the protein CASSLYSGTGRNQPQHF.